What follows describes a single T cell receptor beta chain. The data belong to a study of T cell responses to AZD1222 COVID-19 vaccine. TCRdb's copy holds only in-frame clones and misses some; the assay was immunoSEQ multiplex PCR. The data hold tens of thousands of clones, with more than 70% observed a single time. The CDR3 totals 16 residues. The V end was cut by 2 bases, the J end by 3 bases, with 16 bases between. The V gene's germline CDR1 is LNHDA and CDR2 SQIVND (reference sequence). V usage is TRBV19 and J usage is TRBJ2-5, with D hard to call. The sequence was obtained from an adult who received the AZD1222 COVID-19 vaccine. Here the sequenced sample was peripheral blood, taken 28 days after the second AZD1222 dose. CDR3: CASSIQRQPSKETQYF. CDR3 DNA: TGTGCCAGTAGTATACAGCGCCAGCCATCCAAAGAGACCCAGTACTTC.